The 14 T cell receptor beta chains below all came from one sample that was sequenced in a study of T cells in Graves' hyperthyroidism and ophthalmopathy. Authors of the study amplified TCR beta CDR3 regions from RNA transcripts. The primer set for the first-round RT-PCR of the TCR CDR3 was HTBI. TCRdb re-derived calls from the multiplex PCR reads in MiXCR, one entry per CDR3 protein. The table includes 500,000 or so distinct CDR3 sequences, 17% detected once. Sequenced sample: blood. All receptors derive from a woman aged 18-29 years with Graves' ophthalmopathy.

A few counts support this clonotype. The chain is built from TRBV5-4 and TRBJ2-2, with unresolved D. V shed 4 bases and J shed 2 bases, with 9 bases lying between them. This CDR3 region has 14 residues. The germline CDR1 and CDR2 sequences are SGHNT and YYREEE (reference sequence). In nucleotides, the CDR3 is TGTGCCAGCAGCGTGGACGTCAACACCGGGGAGCTGTTTTTT. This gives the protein CASSVDVNTGELFF.

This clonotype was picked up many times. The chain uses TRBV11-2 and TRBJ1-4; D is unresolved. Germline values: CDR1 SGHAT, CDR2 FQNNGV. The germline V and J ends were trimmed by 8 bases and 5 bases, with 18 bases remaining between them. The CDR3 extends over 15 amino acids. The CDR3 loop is CASGTKGSLNEKLFF. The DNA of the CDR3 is TGTGCCAGCGGCACAAAGGGCTCCCTCAATGAAAAACTGTTTTTT.

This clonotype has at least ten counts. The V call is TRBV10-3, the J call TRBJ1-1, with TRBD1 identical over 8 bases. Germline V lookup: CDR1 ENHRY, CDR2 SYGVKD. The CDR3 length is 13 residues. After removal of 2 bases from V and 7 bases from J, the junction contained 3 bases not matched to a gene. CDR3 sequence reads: CAISEGTGNEAFF. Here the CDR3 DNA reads TGTGCCATCAGTGAGGGGACAGGCAATGAAGCTTTCTTT.

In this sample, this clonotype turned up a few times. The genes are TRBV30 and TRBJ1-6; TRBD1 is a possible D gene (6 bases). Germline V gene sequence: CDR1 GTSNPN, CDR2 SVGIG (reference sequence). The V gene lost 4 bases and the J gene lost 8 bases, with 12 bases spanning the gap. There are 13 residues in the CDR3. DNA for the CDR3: TGTGCCTGGACGAGTAGGGGGGATTCACCCCTCCACTTT. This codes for CAWTSRGDSPLHF.

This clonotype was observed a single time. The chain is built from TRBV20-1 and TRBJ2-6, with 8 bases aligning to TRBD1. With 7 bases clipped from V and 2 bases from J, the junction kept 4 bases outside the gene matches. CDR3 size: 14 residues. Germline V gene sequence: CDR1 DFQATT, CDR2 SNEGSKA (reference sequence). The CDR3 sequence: CSVQGAAGANVLTF. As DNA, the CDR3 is TGCAGTGTTCAGGGGGCTGCTGGGGCCAACGTCCTGACTTTC.

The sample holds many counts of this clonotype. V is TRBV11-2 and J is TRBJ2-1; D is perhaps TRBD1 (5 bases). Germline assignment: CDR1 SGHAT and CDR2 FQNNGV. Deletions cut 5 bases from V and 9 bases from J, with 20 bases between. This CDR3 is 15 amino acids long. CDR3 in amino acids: CASSLSGNRMGEQFF. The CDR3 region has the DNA TGTGCCAGCAGCCTATCAGGGAACCGTATGGGTGAGCAGTTCTTC.

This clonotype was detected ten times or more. In DNA, the CDR3 is TGTGCCAGCAAGGAGACAGGGGACCCCTCTGGGGCCAACGTCCTGACTTTC. It specifies CASKETGDPSGANVLTF. This chain uses TRBV2 with TRBJ2-6, with 8 positions matching TRBD1. In germline, CDR1 is SNHLY, CDR2 FYNNEI. The CDR3 runs 17 residues. The trim removed 7 bases at V and 0 bases at J, leaving 8 bases unmatched. Together with reference TRBV2 and TRBJ2-6, the CDR3 gives the full variable domain: EPEVTQTPSHQVTQMGQEVILRCVPISNHLYFYWYRQILGQKVEFLVSFYNNEISEKSEIFDDQFSVERPDGSNFTLKIRSTKLEDSAMYFCASKETGDPSGANVLTFGAGSRLTVL.

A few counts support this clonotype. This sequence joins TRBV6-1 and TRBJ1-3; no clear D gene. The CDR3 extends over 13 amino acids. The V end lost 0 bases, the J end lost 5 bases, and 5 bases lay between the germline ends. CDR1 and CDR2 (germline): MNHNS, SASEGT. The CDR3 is CASSEATRNTIYF. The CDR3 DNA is TGTGCCAGCAGTGAAGCGACCCGAAACACCATATATTTT.

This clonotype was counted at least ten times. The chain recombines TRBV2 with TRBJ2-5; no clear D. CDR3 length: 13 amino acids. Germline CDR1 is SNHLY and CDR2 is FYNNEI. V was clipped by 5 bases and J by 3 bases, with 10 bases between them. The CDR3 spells CASSLTAEETQYF. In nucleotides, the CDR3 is TGTGCCAGCAGTTTAACAGCCGAAGAGACCCAGTACTTC.

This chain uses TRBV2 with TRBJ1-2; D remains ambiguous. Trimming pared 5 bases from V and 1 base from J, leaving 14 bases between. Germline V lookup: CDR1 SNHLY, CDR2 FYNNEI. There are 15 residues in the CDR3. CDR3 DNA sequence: TGTGCCAGCAGTCGAGTCGTCCGCCGTAACTATGGCTACACCTTC. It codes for CASSRVVRRNYGYTF.

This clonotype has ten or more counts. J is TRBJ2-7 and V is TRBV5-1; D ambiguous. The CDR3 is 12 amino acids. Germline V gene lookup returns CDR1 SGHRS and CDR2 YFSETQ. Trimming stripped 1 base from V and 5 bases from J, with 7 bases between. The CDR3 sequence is CASSLIGDEQYF. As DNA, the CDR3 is TGCGCCAGCAGCTTGATTGGAGACGAGCAGTACTTC.

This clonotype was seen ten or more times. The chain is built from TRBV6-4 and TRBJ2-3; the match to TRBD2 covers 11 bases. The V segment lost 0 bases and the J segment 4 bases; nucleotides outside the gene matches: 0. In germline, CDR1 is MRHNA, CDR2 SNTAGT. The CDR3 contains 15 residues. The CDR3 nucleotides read TGTGCCAGCAGTGACTCTAGCGGGGGGGCAGATACGCAGTATTTT. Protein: CASSDSSGGADTQYF.

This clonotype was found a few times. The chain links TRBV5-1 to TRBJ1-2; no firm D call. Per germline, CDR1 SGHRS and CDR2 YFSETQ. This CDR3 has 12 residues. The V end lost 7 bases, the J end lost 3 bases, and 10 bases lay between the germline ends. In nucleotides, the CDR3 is TGCGCCAGCTCTCCAGCAGACTATGGCTACACCTTC. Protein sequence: CASSPADYGYTF.

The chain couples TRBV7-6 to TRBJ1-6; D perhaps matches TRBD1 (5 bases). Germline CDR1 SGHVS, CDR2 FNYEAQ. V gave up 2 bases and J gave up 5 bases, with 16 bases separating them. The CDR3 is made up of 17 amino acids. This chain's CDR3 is CASSLYSRGGDNSPLHF. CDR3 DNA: TGTGCCAGCAGCTTATATTCAAGGGGAGGAGATAATTCACCCCTCCACTTT.